The clone carrying this T cell receptor beta chain appeared many times. Its antigen remains unidentified. This entry is derived from a study of T cells in Graves' hyperthyroidism and ophthalmopathy. Study findings and constraints: A model using 13 V-J features told ophthalmopathy apart from stable hyperthyroidism.

What was amplified from RNA transcripts were TCR beta CDR3 regions. The HTBI set primed first-round TCR CDR3 RT-PCR. MiXCR, applied by TCRdb to the multiplex PCR reads, yields one record per CDR3 protein. The table shows hundreds of thousands of distinct CDR3 sequences, with 14% to 15% occurring only once. The ends were cut back, 4 bases at V and 4 bases at J, with 8 bases in the middle. Per the germline V gene, CDR1 is MGHRA and CDR2 is YSYEKL. This CDR3 has 14 residues. Among ophthalmopathy patients, the Clinical Activity Score reached at least 3, the NOSPECS grade reached at least 4, and duration remained under 3 months. Out of less than 12 ml of fresh peripheral blood came the PBMCs.

J is TRBJ1-6 and V is TRBV4-1, with D tentatively TRBD1 (6 bases). Sequencing was performed on blood. This receptor was obtained from a man between 18 and 29 years old with Graves' ophthalmopathy. The CDR3: CASSPTGYNSPLHF. In nucleotides, the CDR3 is TGCGCCAGCAGCCCGACAGGATATAATTCACCCCTCCACTTT.